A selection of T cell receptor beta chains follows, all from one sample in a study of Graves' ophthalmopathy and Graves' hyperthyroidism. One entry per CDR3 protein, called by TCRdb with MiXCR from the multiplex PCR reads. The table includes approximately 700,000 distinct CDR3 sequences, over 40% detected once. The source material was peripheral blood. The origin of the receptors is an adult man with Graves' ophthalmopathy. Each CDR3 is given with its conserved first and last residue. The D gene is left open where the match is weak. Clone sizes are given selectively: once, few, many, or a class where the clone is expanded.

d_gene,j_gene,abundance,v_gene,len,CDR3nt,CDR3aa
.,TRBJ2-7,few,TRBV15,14,TGTGCCACCAGCGATTACGGGTCCTCCTACGAGCAGTACTTC,CATSDYGSSYEQYF
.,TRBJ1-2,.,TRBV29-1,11,TGCAGCGGACGAGGGGGCTATGGCTACACCTTC,CSGRGGYGYTF
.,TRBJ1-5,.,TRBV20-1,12,TGCAGGGGGGGGGGAGGCAATCAGCCCCAGCATTTT,CRGGGGNQPQHF
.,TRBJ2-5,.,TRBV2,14,TGTGCCAGCAGGGGCACGGGGCTGCAAGAGGCCCAGTACTTC,CASRGTGLQEAQYF
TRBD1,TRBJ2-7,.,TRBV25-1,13,TGTGCCTGGAGCTGGTTGACAGGGGGCGAGCAGTACTTC,CAWSWLTGGEQYF
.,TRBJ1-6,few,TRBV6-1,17,TGTGCCAGCAGTGAAGCGTCTGATCGAGCTGTGGCGGCACCCCTCCACTTT,CASSEASDRAVAAPLHF
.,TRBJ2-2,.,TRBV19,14,TGTGTCAGTAGCAGCAGAGGGGCCACCGGGGAGCTGTTTTTT,CVSSSRGATGELFF
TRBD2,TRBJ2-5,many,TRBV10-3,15,TGTGCCATCAGTGAGAAGCTAGCGGGTAAAGAGACCCAGTACTTC,CAISEKLAGKETQYF
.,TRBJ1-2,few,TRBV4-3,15,TGCGCCAGCAGCCACCGTCTCGAGACGAACTATGGCTACACCTTC,CASSHRLETNYGYTF
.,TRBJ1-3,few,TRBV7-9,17,TGTGCCAGCAGCCAGGCATTTGAGGGAGGCACTGGAAACACCATATATTTT,CASSQAFEGGTGNTIYF
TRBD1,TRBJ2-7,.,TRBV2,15,TGTGCCAGCAGTGTGAAAGGGGGCCCCCCCTACGAGCAGTACTTC,CASSVKGGPPYEQYF
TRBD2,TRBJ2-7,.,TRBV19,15,TGTGCCAGTAGTAACCGACTAGCGGGAAGTTACGAGCAGTACTTC,CASSNRLAGSYEQYF
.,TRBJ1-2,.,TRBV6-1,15,TGTGCCAGCACCCCGGCCAGGGTGGGGCACTATGGCTACACCTTC,CASTPARVGHYGYTF
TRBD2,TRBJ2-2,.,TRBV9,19,TGTGCCAGCAGCGTAGACGGGACGAACTCACCGGGGGGGACCGGGGAGCTGTTTTTT,CASSVDGTNSPGGTGELFF
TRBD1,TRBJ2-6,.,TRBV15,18,TGTGCCACCAGCAGAGATGGGACAGCTGTACCTGGGGCCAACGTCCTGACTTTC,CATSRDGTAVPGANVLTF
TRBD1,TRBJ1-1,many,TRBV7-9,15,TGTGCCAGCACCCAGAGGGGACAGATGAACACTGAAGCTTTCTTT,CASTQRGQMNTEAFF
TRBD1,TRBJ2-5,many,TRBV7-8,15,TGTGCCAGCAGCTCCCAGACAGGGGGCACAGAGACCCAGTACTTC,CASSSQTGGTETQYF
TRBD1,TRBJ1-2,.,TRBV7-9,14,TGTGCCAGCAGCCTAGGTGAGGGGGCGCGGGGCTACACCTTC,CASSLGEGARGYTF
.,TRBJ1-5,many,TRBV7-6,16,TGTGCCAGCAGCTTCGGTATCCGGGGCCCCAATCAGCCCCAGCATTTT,CASSFGIRGPNQPQHF
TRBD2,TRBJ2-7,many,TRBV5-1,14,TGCGCCAGCAAACCGGGACTAACGATAGGCGAGCAGTACTTC,CASKPGLTIGEQYF
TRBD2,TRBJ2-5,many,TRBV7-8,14,TGTGCCAGCAGCTTTGTGGGGGGGGTGGAGACCCAGTACTTC,CASSFVGGVETQYF
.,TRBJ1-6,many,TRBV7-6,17,TGTGCCAGCAGCTTAGGAAGGGCGAGGGGGATTAATTCACCCCTCCACTTT,CASSLGRARGINSPLHF
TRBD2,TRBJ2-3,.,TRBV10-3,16,TGTGCCAGCAGTTACGGGCTAGCGGGGGACCCAGATACGCAGTATTTT,CASSYGLAGDPDTQYF
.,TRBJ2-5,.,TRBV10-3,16,TGTGCCGCTTGTCCTGGGACCCTTATTGGGCAAGAGACCCAGTACTTC,CAACPGTLIGQETQYF
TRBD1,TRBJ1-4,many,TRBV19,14,TGTGCCAGTAGAGACCCGGGACAGGATGAAAAACTGTTTTTT,CASRDPGQDEKLFF